This T cell receptor (beta chain) was retrieved from a study of blood T cell repertoires in COVID-19. Across the whole study: The United States, Italy and Spain provided the acute and convalescent COVID-19 samples.

Method: immunoSEQ multiplex PCR; TCRdb's copy keeps in-frame clones and lacks some. The sample holds around 180,000 clones; around two thirds are singletons and the top ten take less than 3%. The CDR3 runs to 16 residues. Germline CDR1 MDHEN, CDR2 SYDVKM. V was shortened by 6 bases and J by 7 bases, with 24 bases between the two germline ends. This clone was detected once. The J gene is TRBJ1-2, the V gene TRBV28; D is uncertain. The TCR sequence derives from a woman aged 80 or over with acute or convalescent COVID-19. Sequencing was done on a sample of peripheral blood. The CDR3 reads CASSRGGVEGSAGYTF. CDR3 bases: TGTGCCAGCAGCCGAGGCGGTGTCGAGGGCTCGGCTGGCTACACCTTC.